This is a list of T cell receptor beta chains from one sample in a study of beta chain features in type 1 diabetes. Sequenced by immunoSEQ multiplex PCR; TCRdb stores in-frame clones only, minus some. The data show a few hundred thousand clones, with around 13% seen just once and more than 0.015% held by the top ten. Sequenced input: naive CD4+ T cells from blood. The receptors come from a man aged 18 to 30 in good health. Each CDR3 is given with its conserved first and last residue. The order of the fields is V gene, clone size, CDR3 protein. Some rows mark clone size as missing; the rest say once, few, many or name a class of expanded clone.

V gene: TRBV7-2; clone size: .; CDR3 protein: CASSIGQAYGYTF
V gene: TRBV4-2; clone size: few; CDR3 protein: CASSLTSTSQNEQFF
V gene: TRBV30; clone size: .; CDR3 protein: CAWSGGQFNNEQFF
V gene: TRBV28; clone size: .; CDR3 protein: CASSLRIGFSGNSYEQYF
V gene: TRBV4-3; clone size: few; CDR3 protein: CASSQDAGQDDIGFF
V gene: TRBV10-3; clone size: few; CDR3 protein: CAISYRVLSGRLTYEQYF
V gene: TRBV11-1; clone size: .; CDR3 protein: CASSLSATVERESFEQYF
V gene: TRBV7-2; clone size: .; CDR3 protein: CASSLGTNQETQYF
V gene: TRBV7-2; clone size: .; CDR3 protein: CASSLAGQGRDGYTF
V gene: TRBV7-9; clone size: .; CDR3 protein: CASSLDRGIQETQYF
V gene: TRBV13; clone size: .; CDR3 protein: CASSPRTSPTDTQYF